Presented here are 27 T cell receptor beta chains from one specimen sequenced in a study of T cells in women clearing cervical HPV infection. Produced via immunoSEQ multiplex PCR; TCRdb's table is partial and in-frame only. The listing contains tens of thousands of clones. Sequenced material: blood buffy coat. These receptors all come from a woman aged 18-70 years with a cervical HPV16 infection that either progressed to CIN3+ or cleared (not recorded which).

CDR3 bases read: TGTGCCAGTAATACGGGACAGCTTAACTATGGC. It yields the protein CASNTGQLNYG. The CDR3, in full, reads CASNTGQLNYGYTF. The chain employs TRBV19 and TRBJ1-2; 7 bases match TRBD1. Coverage ceases 3 residues before the CDR3 finishes, and the germline J gene fills in the end. The germline CDR1 and CDR2 sequences are LNHDA and SQIVND (reference sequence). CDR3 length: 14 amino acids. The trim removed 7 bases at V and 1 base at J, leaving 6 bases unmatched.

CDR3 amino acids: CSAPPDQRGGTDTQYF. The sequenced CDR3 bases are TGCAGTGCTCCTCCGGACCAGCGGGGGGGGACAGATACG. The chain combines TRBV20-1 with TRBJ2-3; 10 bases align to TRBD2. Sequencing ends 3 residues short of the CDR3 end; the germline J gene provides the rest. Trimming removed 5 bases from V and 3 bases from J; junction bases left unmatched: 11. The CDR3 is 16 amino acids. Germline assignment: CDR1 DFQATT and CDR2 SNEGSKA (reference sequence).

As to this clone: The read finishes 3 residues shy of the CDR3 end, and the germline J gene is used to complete it. The genes are TRBV30 and TRBJ1-4, with D possibly being TRBD1 (6 bases). CDR1 is GTSNPN, CDR2 SVGIG, per germline (reference sequence). The CDR3 is 10 amino acids. V gave up 8 bases and J gave up 8 bases, with 9 bases separating them. The CDR3 loop is CAGTGEKLFF. CDR3 DNA, as far as it was read: TGTGCCGGAACAGGGGAAAAA.

Points on this clone: The read ends 3 residues shy of where the CDR3 ends; the end is completed using the germline J gene. The chain recombines TRBV19 with TRBJ2-2; 10 nucleotides line up with TRBD2. The junction had 5 bases not matched to a gene; V was cut back by 4 bases and J by 6 bases. This CDR3 contains 15 residues. Germline V gene lookup returns CDR1 LNHDA and CDR2 SQIVND (reference sequence). The sequenced part of the CDR3 DNA is TGTGCCAGTAGTACATGGACTAGCGGTTCCGGGGAG. It encodes CASSTWTSGSGE. The entire CDR3 reads CASSTWTSGSGELFF.

For this clone: The read ends 3 residues shy of where the CDR3 ends; the end is completed using the germline J gene. The rearrangement links TRBV20-1 to TRBJ1-1; 8 bases fit TRBD1. The V gene's germline CDR1 is DFQATT and CDR2 SNEGSKA (reference sequence). Losses at the gene ends were 3 bases for V and 4 bases for J; bases not matched to a gene: 13. The CDR3 is 16 residues long. CDR3 in amino acids: CSASQGAPIAGTEAFF. CDR3 bases read: TGCAGTGCTAGTCAGGGGGCGCCCATTGCGGGCACTGAA.

Comment on this clone: The sequenced fragment ends 3 residues before the CDR3 boundary, so the rest is inferred from the germline J gene. J is TRBJ1-1 and V is TRBV29-1; no reliable D call. Germline V gives CDR1 SQVTM, CDR2 ANQGSEA. V was trimmed by 5 bases and J by 1 base, leaving 5 bases between them. The CDR3 contains 11 residues. CDR3 region: CSVSRNTEAFF. The covered CDR3 bases are TGCAGCGTTTCTAGGAACACTGAA.

About this clone: The CDR3 is cut off 3 residues early in the read; its end comes from the germline J gene. Other DNA sequences of this sample code for an identical CDR3. The rearrangement uses TRBV20-1 and TRBJ2-3; the match to TRBD2 covers 13 bases. The J segment lost 1 base and the V segment lost 6 bases, leaving 4 bases of the junction unmatched. Germline CDR1 DFQATT, CDR2 SNEGSKA (reference sequence). The CDR3 is made up of 15 amino acids. CDR3 protein: CSAPGLAGGTDTQYF. CDR3 DNA (partial): TGCAGTGCCCCCGGACTAGCGGGAGGCACAGATACG.

For this clone: The read terminates 3 residues ahead of where the CDR3 ends, so the germline J gene completes it. The chain is built from TRBV10-3 and TRBJ2-1, with a weak D call TRBD2 (5 bases). The CDR3 is made up of 15 amino acids. Trimming removed 0 bases at V and 2 bases at J, with 8 bases between. Germline CDR1 is ENHRY and CDR2 is SYGVKD. The CDR3 DNA, read in part, is TGTGCCATCAGTGAGTCCTCCGGGGCCTACAATGAG. Its protein product is CAISESSGAYNE. The entire CDR3 protein reads CAISESSGAYNEQFF.

A note on this clone: The sequence runs out 3 residues before the end of the CDR3; the remainder is reconstructed from the germline J gene. The chain couples TRBV7-9 to TRBJ1-1; weak D call: TRBD1 (5 bases). V was shortened by 5 bases and J by 4 bases, with 11 bases between the two germline ends. This CDR3 is built from 13 residues. The germline CDR1 and CDR2 sequences are SEHNR and FQNEAQ (reference sequence). The DNA read from the CDR3 is TGTGCCAGCAGCCGGGGGGGAAGCACTGAA. It specifies CASSRGGSTE. The full CDR3 protein is CASSRGGSTEAFF.

On this clone: Read sequence stops 3 residues before the CDR3 end, and the germline J gene provides the missing end. The rearrangement links TRBV5-1 to TRBJ2-2, with D perhaps matching TRBD1 (6 bases). The CDR3 is made up of 15 amino acids. Germline CDR1 SGHRS, CDR2 YFSETQ. V was shortened by 0 bases and J by 4 bases, with 10 bases between the two germline ends. The CDR3 spells CASSLDRAATGELFF. Incomplete CDR3 DNA: TGCGCCAGCAGCTTGGACAGGGCAGCCACCGGGGAG.

Here the CDR3 reads CASSPGTPAGELFF. The DNA read from the CDR3 is TGCGCCAGCAGCCCCGGGACTCCCGCCGGGGAG. This rearrangement joins TRBV10-1 to TRBJ2-2; perhaps TRBD2 as D (6 bases). The read finishes 3 residues shy of the CDR3 end, and the germline J gene is used to complete it. Germline V lookup: CDR1 WNHNN, CDR2 SYGVQD (reference sequence). The germline V and J ends were trimmed by 6 bases and 6 bases, with 14 bases remaining between them. The CDR3 sequence is 14 residues long.

A remark on this clone: The read ends 3 residues shy of where the CDR3 ends; the end is completed using the germline J gene. V gene TRBV7-8 combines with J gene TRBJ1-6, with D hard to call. Looked up from germline, CDR1 is SGHVS and CDR2 is FQNEAQ. Trimming left V 1 base short and J 9 bases short, with 4 bases between. This CDR3 has 12 amino acids. The CDR3 reads CASSLDSSPLHF. CDR3 bases read: TGTGCCAGCAGCTTAGACTCTTCACCC. The variable domain in full, completed from reference TRBV7-8 and TRBJ1-6, reads GAGVSQSPRYKVAKRGQDVALRCDPISGHVSLFWYQQALGQGPEFLTYFQNEAQLDKSGLPSDRFFAERPEGSVSTLKIQRTQQEDSAVYLCASSLDSSPLHFGNGTRLTVT.

A note on this clone: The read is 3 residues too short to cover the CDR3 end, so that end is filled in from the germline J gene. The chain is built from TRBV7-3 and TRBJ2-1, with 8 nucleotides matching TRBD2. The ends lost 0 bases at V and 8 bases at J; junction bases unmatched: 6. The CDR3 is 15 residues long. The germline V gene has CDR1 SGHTA and CDR2 FQGTGA. CDR3 DNA, as far as it was read: TGTGCCAGCAGCTTAACGGGACTAGGGCCCGATGAG. This translates into CASSLTGLGPDE. The whole CDR3 protein reads CASSLTGLGPDEQFF.

About this clone: Other DNA sequences of this sample code for an identical CDR3. CDR3 DNA, as far as it was read: TGCAGTGCTCGCGCAGGGACATATGGC. This encodes CSARAGTYG. The entire CDR3 protein reads CSARAGTYGYTF. J is TRBJ1-2 and V is TRBV20-1; a weak D match, TRBD1 (6 bases). The CDR3 end lies 3 residues beyond the end of the read and is filled in from the germline J gene. The CDR3 loop spans 12 amino acids. The germline V and J ends were trimmed by 5 bases and 5 bases, with 12 bases remaining between them. Germline CDR1 is DFQATT and CDR2 is SNEGSKA (reference sequence).

About this clone: Sequencing ends 3 residues short of the CDR3 end; the germline J gene provides the rest. This chain connects TRBV20-1 to TRBJ1-6; 7 bases fit TRBD1. Looked up from germline, CDR1 is DFQATT and CDR2 is SNEGSKA (reference sequence). CDR3 size: 14 residues. Trimming cost V 1 base and J 7 bases; bases outside gene matches: 4. The sequenced part of the CDR3 DNA is TGCAGTGCTAGAGGGGGACAGTCCAATTCACCC. It is translated as CSARGGQSNSP. In full, the CDR3 is CSARGGQSNSPLHF.

Note on this clone: Read sequence stops 3 residues before the CDR3 end, and the germline J gene provides the missing end. The V and J genes are TRBV2 and TRBJ1-2; 9 bases align to TRBD1. The CDR3 is 13 residues long. Germline-derived CDR1 and CDR2 are SNHLY and FYNNEI. Unmatched junction bases numbered 4, after V lost 6 bases and J lost 5 bases. Here the CDR3 reads CASSAGQGYGYTF. The CDR3 DNA, read in part, is TGTGCCAGCAGCGCGGGACAGGGTTATGGC.

A remark on this clone: With the read ending 3 residues before the CDR3 end, the germline J gene is used to fill in that end. The chain couples TRBV5-1 to TRBJ2-3; 7 positions match TRBD1. The J segment lost 3 bases and the V segment lost 3 bases, leaving 1 base of the junction unmatched. The CDR3 sequence is 13 residues long. Per germline, CDR1 SGHRS and CDR2 YFSETQ. The CDR3 spells CASSWDSTDTQYF. Partial CDR3 DNA: TGCGCCAGCAGCTGGGACAGTACAGATACG.

Points on this clone: With the read ending 3 residues before the CDR3 end, the germline J gene is used to fill in that end. This chain joins TRBV9 and TRBJ2-5, with 7 bases fitting TRBD2. The V gene end was trimmed by 3 bases and the J gene end by 2 bases; junction bases not matched to a gene: 7. CDR3 size: 15 residues. CDR1 SGDLS and CDR2 YYNGEE come from the germline V gene. CDR3 bases read: TGTGCCAGCAGCGATAGAGCGGGGTCGCAAGAGACC. It codes for CASSDRAGSQET. The complete CDR3 protein is CASSDRAGSQETQYF.

Comment on this clone: Read sequence stops 3 residues before the CDR3 end, and the germline J gene provides the missing end. The gene calls are TRBV19 and TRBJ1-5, with D uncertain. V lost 1 base to trimming and J lost 1 base, with 14 bases between them. This CDR3 is built from 17 residues. Germline-derived CDR1 and CDR2 are LNHDA and SQIVND (reference sequence). The DNA read from the CDR3 is TGTGCCAGTAGTATAGGAGTGCGGCGTTCCAGCAATCAGCCC. It is translated as CASSIGVRRSSNQP. The entire CDR3 protein is CASSIGVRRSSNQPQHF.

Of note for this clone: The read gets to within 3 residues of the CDR3 end, and the germline J gene fills in the rest. The chain joins TRBV20-1 to TRBJ1-1; D gene ambiguous. V shed 0 bases and J shed 4 bases, with 15 bases lying between them. Germline CDR1 and CDR2: DFQATT and SNEGSKA (reference sequence). The CDR3 is made up of 15 amino acids. This chain's CDR3 is CSARDYELSFTEAFF. The sequenced part of the CDR3 DNA is TGCAGTGCTAGAGATTATGAACTCTCCTTCACTGAA.

In regard to this clone: Read data end 3 residues before the CDR3 end; the end is taken from the germline J gene. The V and J genes are TRBV2 and TRBJ2-7; TRBD2 matches at 10 bases. The CDR3 has 14 amino acids. Germline loops: CDR1 SNHLY, CDR2 FYNNEI. The J segment lost 6 bases and the V segment lost 1 base, leaving 3 bases of the junction unmatched. The part of the CDR3 DNA that was read is TGTGCCAGCAGTGAAGGGCTAGCGGGGGCCGAG. Protein sequence: CASSEGLAGAE. The full CDR3 protein is CASSEGLAGAEQYF.

A note on this clone: Read coverage stops 3 residues before the CDR3 terminus; the germline J gene supplies the remainder. The rearrangement joins TRBV19 to TRBJ1-5; tentative D call: TRBD1 (5 bases). The CDR3 is made up of 15 amino acids. CDR1 LNHDA and CDR2 SQIVND come from the germline V gene (reference sequence). V lost 4 bases and J lost 2, with 12 bases in between. CDR3 region: CASSTRGEGNQPQHF. The DNA read from the CDR3 is TGTGCCAGTAGTACCAGAGGGGAAGGCAATCAGCCC.

Details on this clone: The DNA ends 3 residues before the CDR3 does, and the rest of the CDR3 is filled in from the germline J gene. The chain has TRBV7-2 and TRBJ2-3; D gene ambiguous. The CDR3 length is 14 residues. V was shortened by 1 base and J by 2 bases, with 7 bases between the two germline ends. Germline V gene data show CDR1 as SGHTA and CDR2 as FQGNSA. The DNA read from the CDR3 is TGTGCCAGCAGCTTAGATGACTCCACAGATACG. Its protein is CASSLDDSTDT. The CDR3, in full, reads CASSLDDSTDTQYF. Together with reference TRBV7-2 and TRBJ2-3, the CDR3 gives the full variable domain: GAGVSQSPSNKVTEKGKDVELRCDPISGHTALYWYRQSLGQGLEFLIYFQGNSAPDKSGLPSDRFSAERTGGSVSTLTIQRTQQEDSAVYLCASSLDDSTDTQYFGPGTRLTVL.

Details on this clone: The CDR3 extends 3 residues past the end of the read, so its final part is completed from the germline J gene. The V gene is TRBV10-3, the J gene TRBJ1-2; 8 bases line up with TRBD1. V dropped 4 bases and J dropped 4; count of bases not matched to a gene: 2. This CDR3 spans 13 amino acids. Per germline, CDR1 ENHRY and CDR2 SYGVKD. The part of the CDR3 DNA that was read is TGTGCCATCAGTGCAGACAGGGGCTATGGC. It is translated as CAISADRGYG. In full, the CDR3 reads CAISADRGYGYTF.

Note on this clone: The CDR3 extends 3 residues past the end of the read, so its final part is completed from the germline J gene. J is TRBJ1-1 and V is TRBV29-1, with 7 bases identical to TRBD1. Losses at the gene ends were 0 bases for V and 5 bases for J; bases not matched to a gene: 0. Germline loops: CDR1 SQVTM, CDR2 ANQGSEA. This CDR3 contains 12 residues. The sequenced part of the CDR3 DNA is TGCAGCGTTGAAGAACAGGGGACTGAA. Translating it yields CSVEEQGTE. The CDR3 in full is CSVEEQGTEAFF.

Details on this clone: The read comes to an end 3 residues before the CDR3 does, leaving the germline J gene to fill in the end. V and J are TRBV7-8 and TRBJ1-6, with D unclear. Trimming pared 5 bases from V and 3 bases from J, leaving 8 bases between. This CDR3 is 14 amino acids long. Germline V gives CDR1 SGHVS, CDR2 FQNEAQ. CDR3 DNA (partial): TGTGCCAGCAGCCCCAGAATCTATAATTCACCC. This sequence encodes CASSPRIYNSP. The entire CDR3 is CASSPRIYNSPLHF.

The CDR3 sequence: CASSSRGRGSPLHF. The covered CDR3 bases are TGTGCCAGCAGCTCCAGGGGGCGCGGCTCACCC. J is TRBJ1-6 and V is TRBV5-4, with 8 bases lining up with TRBD1. Coverage ceases 3 residues before the CDR3 finishes, and the germline J gene fills in the end. The CDR3 runs 14 residues. Losses at the gene ends were 3 bases for V and 10 bases for J; bases not matched to a gene: 6. Germline V gene data show CDR1 as SGHNT and CDR2 as YYREEE (reference sequence).